This TCR beta chain emerged from a study of blood T cell repertoires in COVID-19. The ends were cut back, 8 bases at V and 2 bases at J, with 16 bases in the middle. Germline-derived CDR1 and CDR2 are MNHNY and SVGAGI (reference sequence). The CDR3 runs to 14 residues. Using immunoSEQ multiplex PCR, the repertoire was profiled, and TCRdb retains in-frame clones only, with some absent. The data show some 130,000 clones, approximately 84% seen once. This TCR derives from a human donor in a cohort sampled during active COVID-19. This chain links TRBV6-6 with TRBJ2-7, with D perhaps TRBD1 (5 bases). The sample comprised peripheral blood. The CDR3 nucleotides are TGTGCCAGCCACCTAGGGGCCTCCCCCTACGAGCAGTACTTC. Translation: CASHLGASPYEQYF.